One sample yielded the 13 T cell receptor beta chains listed below, sequenced in a study of neoadjuvant anti-PD-1 for oral cavity cancer. Sequencing used immunoSEQ multiplex PCR; TCRdb keeps in-frame clones, though not all of them. The table shows approximately 42,000 clones, with 65% to 85% occurring only once. The time point was: after neoadjuvant nivolumab, at surgical resection. The sample in question was PBMCs, obtained after nivolumab (anti-PD-1) treatment. The receptor source for this set is a person between 40 and 85 years old with oral cavity squamous cell carcinoma.

The chain recombines TRBV7-6 with TRBJ2-7; maybe TRBD2 (6 bases). Germline V gene lookup returns CDR1 SGHVS and CDR2 FNYEAQ. This CDR3 is built from 13 residues. The V end lost 1 base, the J end lost 6 bases, and 10 bases lay between the germline ends. CDR3 DNA: TGTGCCAGCAGCTTAGTGGGGGGATCCGAGCAGTACTTC. Protein product: CASSLVGGSEQYF.

This sequence joins TRBV2 and TRBJ2-5; 8 bases line up with TRBD2. The length of the CDR3 is 13 residues. CDR1 and CDR2 (germline): SNHLY, FYNNEI. Trimming took 6 bases from V and 4 from J; bases not matched to a gene: 4. The CDR3 DNA sequence: TGTGCCAGCAGACTCACTAGCGGAGAGACCCAGTACTTC. Translating gives CASRLTSGETQYF.

The rearrangement joins TRBV28 to TRBJ1-5; tentative D call: TRBD1 (5 bases). Trimming pared 8 bases from V and 9 bases from J, leaving 20 bases between. The CDR3 runs to 14 residues. The germline V gene encodes CDR1 MDHEN and CDR2 SYDVKM. Here the CDR3 reads CASHTGAGRRPQHF. CDR3 sequence (DNA): TGTGCCAGCCACACCGGGGCAGGGCGGAGGCCCCAGCATTTT.

The chain carries TRBV7-7 and TRBJ2-3, with D possibly TRBD2 on 5 matching bases. The CDR3 length is 13 residues. Germline CDR1 and CDR2: SSHAT and FNYEAQ (reference sequence). The chain's CDR3 is CASALRPPDTQYF. The DNA for the CDR3 is TGTGCTAGCGCCTTGCGCCCCCCAGATACGCAGTATTTT.

This clone has just one count. The rearrangement joins TRBV5-4 to TRBJ1-2; TRBD1 matches at 11 bases. This CDR3 has 16 amino acids. J was trimmed by 5 bases and V by 4 bases; bases with no gene match: 10. Germline assignment: CDR1 SGHNT and CDR2 YYREEE (reference sequence). In nucleotides, the CDR3 is TGTGCCAGCAGCGGGGAGAGGACAGGGGGCTGGTATGGCTACACCTTC. Translating it yields CASSGERTGGWYGYTF.

The CDR3 DNA sequence: TGTGCCAGCAGTGATTGGGCCGGGACAGGGATGGAGACCCAGTACTTC. Amino acids: CASSDWAGTGMETQYF. The chain carries TRBV6-4 and TRBJ2-5; 9 bases fit TRBD1. CDR1 MRHNA and CDR2 SNTAGT come from the germline V gene. V lost 3 bases and J lost 5; bases outside the gene matches: 10. This CDR3 has 16 residues.

V and J are TRBV6-4 and TRBJ2-7; the match to TRBD1 covers 7 bases. CDR3 length: 12 amino acids. V was clipped by 9 bases and J by 3 bases; unmatched bases: 5. CDR1 MRHNA and CDR2 SNTAGT come from the germline V gene. The CDR3: CARPGQNYEQYF. For the CDR3, the DNA is TGTGCCAGACCGGGACAGAACTACGAGCAGTACTTC.

The J gene is TRBJ1-1, the V gene TRBV11-2; D is undetermined. The CDR3 is 14 residues long. Trimming left V 1 base short and J 2 bases short, with 8 bases between. Germline lookup yields CDR1 SGHAT and CDR2 FQNNGV. DNA for the CDR3: TGTGCCAGCAGCTTAGTGGTGGGAAACACTGAAGCTTTCTTT. This sequence encodes CASSLVVGNTEAFF.

As concerns this clone: At the DNA level, this CDR3 is encoded by other sequences in the same sample as well. This chain joins TRBV5-1 and TRBJ1-4; no firm D call. Trimming stripped 5 bases from V and 0 bases from J, with 8 bases between. There are 14 residues in the CDR3. Germline V lookup: CDR1 SGHRS, CDR2 YFSETQ. As DNA, the CDR3 is TGCGCCAGCAGTCTCTCCTCAACTAATGAAAAACTGTTTTTT. This gives the protein CASSLSSTNEKLFF.

The rearrangement joins TRBV9 to TRBJ2-7; a possible D gene is TRBD2 (5 bases). There are 14 residues in the CDR3. Germline lookup yields CDR1 SGDLS and CDR2 YYNGEE. Trimming took 0 bases from V and 6 from J, leaving 13 bases between them. The DNA for the CDR3 is TGTGCCAGCAGCGTAGCGCCTACCGAGGGCGAGCAGTACTTC. Encoded protein: CASSVAPTEGEQYF. The complete variable domain, with remaining parts taken from reference TRBV9 and TRBJ2-7, reads DSGVTQTPKHLITATGQRVTLRCSPRSGDLSVYWYQQSLDQGLQFLIQYYNGEERAKGNILERFSAQQFPDLHSELNLSSLELGDSALYFCASSVAPTEGEQYFGPGTRLTVT.

The V and J genes are TRBV19 and TRBJ1-6; TRBD1 aligns across 7 bases. Germline trimming cut 9 bases from V and 4 bases from J; bases unmatched to any gene: 15. The CDR3 is made up of 17 amino acids. CDR1 and CDR2 (germline): LNHDA, SQIVND (reference sequence). CDR3 sequence reads: CASTSGGRQGYNSPLHF. For the CDR3, the DNA is TGTGCCAGCACATCTGGGGGGCGACAGGGTTATAATTCACCCCTCCACTTT.

This sequence joins TRBV7-9 and TRBJ1-2, with unresolved D. The CDR3 runs to 12 residues. Germline V gives CDR1 SEHNR, CDR2 FQNEAQ (reference sequence). Trimming stripped 7 bases from V and 4 bases from J, with 10 bases between. DNA of the CDR3: TGTGCCAGCACCATAGAAATCTATGGCTACACCTTC. Translated, it gives CASTIEIYGYTF. Full variable domain (remainder filled in from reference TRBV7-9 and TRBJ1-2): DTGVSQNPRHKITKRGQNVTFRCDPISEHNRLYWYRQTLGQGPEFLTYFQNEAQLEKSRLLSDRFSAERPKGSFSTLEIQRTEQGDSAMYLCASTIEIYGYTFGSGTRLTVV.

V and J are TRBV5-8 and TRBJ2-5; the match to TRBD2 covers 14 bases. The CDR3 sequence is 17 residues long. Trimming at V came to 1 base and at J to 1 base, leaving 3 bases not matched to a gene. Germline V gene sequence: CDR1 SGHTS, CDR2 YDEGEE. The CDR3 DNA follows: TGTGCCAGCAGCTTGTCGGGGACTAGCGGGGGCCAAGAGACCCAGTACTTC. The encoded protein is CASSLSGTSGGQETQYF.